The sequence of this T cell receptor beta chain was determined in a study of blood T cell repertoires in COVID-19. This CDR3 contains 15 residues. The V gene end was trimmed by 4 bases and the J gene end by 3 bases; junction bases not matched to a gene: 6. Germline loops: CDR1 SGDLS, CDR2 YYNGEE. Sequenced by immunoSEQ multiplex PCR; TCRdb stores in-frame clones only, minus some. Found here are more than 250,000 clones, 70% to 90% of them singletons; the top ten hold around 6.6%. For this clone: Within the sample, other DNA sequences also encode this same CDR3.

The clonotype comes from a man in his late teens or twenties who had recovered from COVID-19. The sequencing sample was made of peripheral blood. This chain links TRBV9 with TRBJ1-4, with 7 bases matching TRBD1. The CDR3 sequence: CASSPSQGSNEKLFF. The CDR3 nucleotides read TGTGCCAGCAGCCCATCACAGGGGTCTAATGAAAAACTGTTTTTT.